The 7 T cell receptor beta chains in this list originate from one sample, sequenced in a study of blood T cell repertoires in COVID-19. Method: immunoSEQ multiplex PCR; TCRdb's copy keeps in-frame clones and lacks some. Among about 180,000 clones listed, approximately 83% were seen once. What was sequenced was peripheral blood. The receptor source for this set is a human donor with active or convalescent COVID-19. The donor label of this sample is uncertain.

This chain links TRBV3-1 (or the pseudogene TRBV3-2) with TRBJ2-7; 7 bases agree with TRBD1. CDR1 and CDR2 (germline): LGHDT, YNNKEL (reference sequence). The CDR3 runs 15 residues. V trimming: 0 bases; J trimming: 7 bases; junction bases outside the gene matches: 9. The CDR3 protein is CASSQESGGSWEQYF. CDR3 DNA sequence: TGTGCCAGCAGCCAAGAGTCAGGGGGAAGTTGGGAGCAGTACTTC.

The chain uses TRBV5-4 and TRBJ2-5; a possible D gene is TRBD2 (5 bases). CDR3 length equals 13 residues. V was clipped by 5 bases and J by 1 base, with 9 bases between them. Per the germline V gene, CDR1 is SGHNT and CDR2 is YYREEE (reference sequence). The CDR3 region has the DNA TGTGCCAGCAGACCCGGGATCCAAGAGACCCAGTACTTC. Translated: CASRPGIQETQYF.

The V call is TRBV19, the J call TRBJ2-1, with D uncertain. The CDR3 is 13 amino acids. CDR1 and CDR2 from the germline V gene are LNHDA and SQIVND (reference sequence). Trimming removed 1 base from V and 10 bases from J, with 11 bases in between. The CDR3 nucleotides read TGTGCCAGTAGTATAGGACTCCTCGGGGAGCAGTTCTTC. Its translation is CASSIGLLGEQFF.

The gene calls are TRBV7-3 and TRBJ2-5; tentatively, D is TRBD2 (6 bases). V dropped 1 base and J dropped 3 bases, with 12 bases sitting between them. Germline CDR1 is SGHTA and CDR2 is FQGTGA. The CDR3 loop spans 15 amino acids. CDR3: CASSLKEGREETQYF. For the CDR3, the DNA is TGTGCCAGCAGCTTAAAGGAGGGGCGAGAAGAGACCCAGTACTTC. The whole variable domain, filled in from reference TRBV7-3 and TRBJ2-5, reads GAGVSQTPSNKVTEKGKYVELRCDPISGHTALYWYRQSLGQGPEFLIYFQGTGAADDSGLPNDRFFAVRPEGSVSTLKIQRTERGDSAVYLCASSLKEGREETQYFGPGTRLLVL.

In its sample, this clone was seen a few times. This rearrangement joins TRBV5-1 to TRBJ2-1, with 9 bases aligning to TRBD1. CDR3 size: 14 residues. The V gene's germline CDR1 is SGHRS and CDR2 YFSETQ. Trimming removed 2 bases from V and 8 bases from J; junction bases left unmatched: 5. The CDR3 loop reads CASSLGDRVYEQFF. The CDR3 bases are TGCGCCAGCAGCTTAGGGGACAGGGTGTATGAGCAGTTCTTC.

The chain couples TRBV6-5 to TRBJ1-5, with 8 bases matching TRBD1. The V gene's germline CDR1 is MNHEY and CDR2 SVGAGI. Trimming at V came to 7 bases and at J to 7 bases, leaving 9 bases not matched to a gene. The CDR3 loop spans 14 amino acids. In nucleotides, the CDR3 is TGTGCCAGCACTTTTGACAGGGGTGAGCAGCCCCAGCATTTT. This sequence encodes CASTFDRGEQPQHF.

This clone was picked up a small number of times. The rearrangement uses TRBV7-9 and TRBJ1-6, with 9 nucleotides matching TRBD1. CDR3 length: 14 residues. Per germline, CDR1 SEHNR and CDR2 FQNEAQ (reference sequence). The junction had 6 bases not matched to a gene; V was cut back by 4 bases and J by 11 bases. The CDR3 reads CASSSKDRGTPLHF. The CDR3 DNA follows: TGTGCCAGCAGCTCCAAAGACAGGGGGACACCCCTCCACTTT.